The rows below give T cell receptor beta chains drawn from one sample of a study of shared clonotypes between healthy human individuals. Data came from immunoSEQ multiplex PCR; TCRdb stores just in-frame clones and leaves some out. In the table there are approximately 500,000 clones, 95% to 97% of which are singletons. Specimen: naive CD4+ T cells sorted from blood. These TCRs come from a woman in her twenties or thirties in good health. Both conserved end residues are part of each CDR3. D genes are given only for firm matches. Part of the rows lack a size; the others show once, few, many or a class for expanded clones.

j_call v_call clone_size d_call cdr3_nt cdr3_aa
TRBJ1-1 TRBV5-5 NA TRBD1 TGTGCCAGCAGGTTAGGGGACAGGGGCAACATGAACACTGAAGCTTTCTTT CASRLGDRGNMNTEAFF
TRBJ2-1 TRBV4-2 NA NA TGTGCCAGCAGCCAAGAGGCCTGGGAGAGGTTTCGGGAGCAGTTCTTC CASSQEAWERFREQFF
TRBJ2-4 TRBV6-1 NA NA TGTGCCAGCAGACAGACAATAGCCAAAAACATTCAGTACTTC CASRQTIAKNIQYF
TRBJ2-3 TRBV10-3 NA NA TGTGCCACCGCGGGGACGGTGAGCACAGATACGCAGTATTTT CATAGTVSTDTQYF
TRBJ1-1 TRBV6-1 NA NA TGTGCCAGCACCCCAGGAACAACAGCTTTCTTT CASTPGTTAFF
TRBJ2-7 TRBV19 few NA TGTGCCAGTAGTCCGACAGGTACCTACGAGCAGTACTTC CASSPTGTYEQYF
TRBJ2-7 TRBV2 once NA TGTGCCAGCGGAGTCCGGGAAGAATACGAGCAGTACTTC CASGVREEYEQYF
TRBJ1-6 TRBV2 NA NA TGTGCCAGCAGTTCTACTAACCCCCATTCACCCCTCCACTTT CASSSTNPHSPLHF
TRBJ2-1 TRBV28 once TRBD1 TGTGCCAGCAGCCCCTCCGGGACAGGGGGCAATGAGCAGTTCTTC CASSPSGTGGNEQFF
TRBJ2-7 TRBV5-6 NA TRBD2 TGTGCCAGCAGCTCGGGGGGACTTAAAAACGAGCAGTACTTC CASSSGGLKNEQYF
TRBJ2-3 TRBV10-3 NA NA TGTGCCATCAGTGAGTCGGGAGCGGCGAACTCAGATACGCAGTATTTT CAISESGAANSDTQYF
TRBJ1-1 TRBV19 NA NA TGTGCCACAAGCCGGGCCCCCACCACTGAAGCTTTCTTT CATSRAPTTEAFF
TRBJ2-7 TRBV28 NA NA TGTGCCAGCAGGGACGCCGAGTCCGAGCAGTACTTC CASRDAESEQYF
TRBJ1-1 TRBV5-8 NA NA TGTGCCAGCAGCCCTAACAGGGTGGTGAACACTGAAGCTTTCTTT CASSPNRVVNTEAFF
TRBJ2-3 TRBV28 NA TRBD2 TGTGCCAGCAGTTTATTCGCTAGCGGGAGTAGAGATACGCAGTATTTT CASSLFASGSRDTQYF
TRBJ2-7 TRBV20-1 NA NA TGCAGTGCTAGTTCCCGCGAGCAGTACTTC CSASSREQYF
TRBJ2-1 TRBV6-1 NA NA TGTGCCAGCAGTGTGTCGTACAATGAGCAGTTCTTC CASSVSYNEQFF
TRBJ2-2 TRBV7-3 NA NA TGTGCCAGCAGCCCACCCTCCGTAAGGCCCGCGAACACCGGGGAGCTGTTTTTT CASSPPSVRPANTGELFF
TRBJ2-3 TRBV19 NA NA TGTGCCAGTAGCTTTACTACGGAAGATACGCAGTATTTT CASSFTTEDTQYF
TRBJ2-7 TRBV7-2 NA NA TGTGCCAGCAGGGCGGAGCCGAGCTCCTACGAGCAGTACTTC CASRAEPSSYEQYF
TRBJ1-2 TRBV7-8 NA NA TGTGCCAGCAGCGACACGTTGGGGATAGGGTATGGCTACACCTTC CASSDTLGIGYGYTF
TRBJ2-5 TRBV6-6 NA NA TGTGCCAGCAGTACTACTAGCTGGGAAGAGACCCAGTACTTC CASSTTSWEETQYF
TRBJ2-7 TRBV5-1 NA NA TGCGCCAGCAGCGCCTCGGGAGCAGGCTACGAGCAGTACTTC CASSASGAGYEQYF
TRBJ2-7 TRBV5-8 NA NA TGTGCCAGCAGCTGGTCAGTGGTCTACGAGCAGTACTTC CASSWSVVYEQYF
TRBJ1-2 TRBV19 NA NA TGTGCCAGTTCCCCCGGGGGGGGCTACACCTTC CASSPGGGYTF
TRBJ1-5 TRBV27 NA TRBD1 TGTGCCAGCAGTCTACAGGGGCGCAATCAGCCCCAGCATTTT CASSLQGRNQPQHF
TRBJ1-2 TRBV20-1 NA NA TGCAGTGCGGGAAGTGGCGGCTACACCTTC CSAGSGGYTF
TRBJ2-5 TRBV19 once NA TGTGCCAGTAGTAGCAGTAGCGGAGTGGGGGCGTCCCAGTACTTC CASSSSSGVGASQYF
TRBJ2-7 TRBV27 NA NA TGTGCCAGCAGTTTTTATACCCCAGACGGACGGAGATCCTCCTACGAGCAGTACTTC CASSFYTPDGRRSSYEQYF
TRBJ2-7 TRBV19 NA TRBD2 TGTGCCAGTAGTACGGCGGGGACTAGCGTCTCCTACGAGCAGTACTTC CASSTAGTSVSYEQYF
TRBJ2-7 TRBV27 NA NA TGTGCCAGCAGTAACTACGAGCAGTACTTC CASSNYEQYF
TRBJ2-1 TRBV7-2 NA NA TGTGCCAGCAGCCTGGGCCCAAACAATGAGCAGTTCTTC CASSLGPNNEQFF
TRBJ2-7 TRBV19 NA TRBD2 TGTGCCAGTAGTCCCCAGCGGGGCTCCTACGAGCAGTACTTC CASSPQRGSYEQYF
TRBJ2-7 TRBV4-1 NA NA TGCGCCAGCAGCCAAGTTGTAAGGCAGGACTCCTACGAGCAGTACTTC CASSQVVRQDSYEQYF
TRBJ2-1 TRBV20-1 NA NA TGCAGTGCTAGAGAGTCAAGTGAGCAGTTCTTC CSARESSEQFF
TRBJ2-7 TRBV6-6 NA TRBD1 TGTGCCAGCAGTTACTCCGGGACAGGGCTGAGAGAGCAGTACTTC CASSYSGTGLREQYF
TRBJ2-7 TRBV7-6 NA NA TGTGCCAGCAGCCCACGCCCGTTAGAGGGGGGCTACGAGCAGTACTTC CASSPRPLEGGYEQYF
TRBJ1-2 TRBV30 NA NA TGTGCCTGGACCCCTGGGCTAGGTGGCTACACCTTC CAWTPGLGGYTF
TRBJ2-7 TRBV2 NA NA TGTGCCAGCAGTGATTTTCAGGGGCCTGGGTACGAGCAGTACTTC CASSDFQGPGYEQYF
TRBJ2-7 TRBV4-2 NA NA TGTGCCAGCAGCCAAGAGCCTAGCAACTACGAGCAGTACTTC CASSQEPSNYEQYF
TRBJ1-4 TRBV27 NA NA TGTGCCAGCAGCCTAGCGGGCACAACTAATGAAAAACTGTTTTTT CASSLAGTTNEKLFF
TRBJ2-2 TRBV28 NA TRBD2 TGTGCCAGCAGTTTTTTCGGGAGGGCCTCCGGGGAGCTGTTTTTT CASSFFGRASGELFF
TRBJ1-4 TRBV9 NA NA TGTGCCAGCGGGCGGGGTAATGAAAAACTGTTTTTT CASGRGNEKLFF
TRBJ1-2 TRBV9 NA NA TGTGCCAGCAGCGTAGTAGGGGGAAACTATGGCTACACCTTC CASSVVGGNYGYTF
TRBJ2-1 TRBV11-2 once TRBD2 TGTGCCAGCAGCGTAGCTAGCGGGTTTAACAATGAGCAGTTCTTC CASSVASGFNNEQFF
TRBJ2-7 TRBV29-1 NA TRBD1 TGCAGCGCGACCGGGACAGGGGGCTCGGACGAGCAGTACTTC CSATGTGGSDEQYF
TRBJ2-7 TRBV5-6 NA TRBD1 TGTGCCAGCAGTATCTTTGGACAGGACTCCTACGAGCAGTACTTC CASSIFGQDSYEQYF
TRBJ1-3 TRBV4-2 NA NA TGTGCCAGCAGCCAAGTGGAACCCGGTTTTGTGGCGACTAGTATTGGAAACACCATATATTTT CASSQVEPGFVATSIGNTIYF
TRBJ2-1 TRBV5-1 NA TRBD2 TGCGCCAGCAGCTTACCCCGGGAGGGGAGGGCCACCAATGAGCAGTTCTTC CASSLPREGRATNEQFF
TRBJ2-2 TRBV5-1 NA TRBD2 TGCGCCAGCAGCTTACGTAGCGGGAGTGGGACCGGGGAGCTGTTTTTT CASSLRSGSGTGELFF